This T cell receptor beta chain was observed in a study of CD8 T cells in Susac syndrome. Study observations and caveats: That the number of individuals in its TCR sequencing and HLA analysis was relatively small was acknowledged by the study.

Of note for this clonotype: The target antigen is unknown.

The germline V gene encodes CDR1 SGHVS and CDR2 FQNEAQ. V shed 1 base and J shed 4 bases, with 19 bases lying between them. The CDR3 sequence is 17 residues long. Random hexamers were used to reverse transcribe 0.5 to 1 ug of RNA. immunoSEQ multiplex PCR amplified TCR beta CDR3 across 54 Vbeta, 13 Jbeta. TCRdb reprocessed the immunoSEQ multiplex PCR reads with MiXCR, giving one entry per CDR3 protein. Here the sample spans roughly 130,000 distinct CDR3 sequences, 94% being singletons. Negative isolation was used for CD8+ and CD4+ T cells and FACS enrichment for TEMRA cells. Sequenced sample: CD4+ T cells from PBMCs. The chain employs TRBV7-8 and TRBJ2-5; the D gene could be TRBD1 or TRBD2 (6 bases each). The clonotype was recovered from a human donor with multiple sclerosis. The chain's CDR3 is CASSLVWGHLRGETQYF. Written as DNA, the CDR3 is TGTGCCAGCAGCTTAGTGTGGGGACACTTGCGGGGAGAGACCCAGTACTTC.